This T cell receptor beta chain is drawn from a study of molecular identifiers for immune sequencing clone quantification. This clonotype was recorded at least ten times. Its specificity is unknown. Study results and limitations: Spiked Jurkat TCR RNA equivalent to one cell reportedly surfaced among some 1 million naive cells. Identical TCR molecules sharing a barcode could underestimate highly expanded clone sizes.

Trimming left V 0 bases short and J 7 bases short, with 15 bases between. This CDR3 contains 15 residues. Germline V gene sequence: CDR1 MGHRA, CDR2 YSYEKL. As previously described, bulk TCR libraries were made using listed TCR primers. A single record per CDR3 protein comes from TCRdb applying MiXCR to the PCR reads. This table has under 800,000 distinct CDR3 sequences, 25% appearing once. The sequenced sample was naive CD8+ T cells from blood, with Jurkat cell RNA spiked in. The subset is: FACS-sorted CD8+CD4-CCR7+CD45RA+ naive T cells. This chain links TRBV4-1 with TRBJ1-1; D is unresolved. This clonotype originated in a human donor in good health. Some libraries in this study had Jurkat cell RNA spiked in. CDR3 loop: CASSQEGFGVSEAFF. The CDR3 DNA reads TGCGCCAGCAGCCAAGAGGGGTTCGGGGTTAGTGAAGCTTTCTTT.